The next 32 T cell receptor beta chains were all read from a single sample in a study of cytomegalovirus exposure and HLA in healthy donors. It was with 60 Vbeta and 13 Jbeta primers that the PCR ran. Assay used: immunoSEQ multiplex PCR; TCRdb lists only in-frame clones, some missing. The data hold about 150,000 clones, with around 72% observed a single time. The sample was PBMCs. The receptors stem from a woman aged 45-60 years in good health and CMV-seropositive.

The CDR3 bases are TGTGCCTGCCGTGTCCCGGGACAGGGAAATAGTGGCTACACCTTC. Its protein product is CACRVPGQGNSGYTF. The chain links TRBV30 to TRBJ1-2; 9 bases align to TRBD1. The CDR3 length is 15 residues. J gave up 7 bases and V 6 bases, and 15 bases lay outside the gene matches. Germline values: CDR1 GTSNPN, CDR2 SVGIG (reference sequence).

On this clone: Other DNA sequences in this sample translate to the same CDR3. This chain connects TRBV28 to TRBJ2-2, with 9 bases lining up with TRBD1. After removal of 6 bases from V and 1 base from J, the junction contained 6 bases not matched to a gene. CDR1 and CDR2 (germline): MDHEN, SYDVKM. This CDR3 is 16 amino acids long. CDR3 bases: TGTGCCAGCAGCCTCCCGGGACAGGGGAACACCGGGGAGCTGTTTTTT. Encoded protein: CASSLPGQGNTGELFF.

V is TRBV28 and J is TRBJ2-1, with 10 bases fitting TRBD2. This CDR3 has 17 residues. Trimming took 2 bases from V and 1 from J; bases not matched to a gene: 5. Germline lookup yields CDR1 MDHEN and CDR2 SYDVKM. In DNA, the CDR3 is TGTGCCAGCAGTTTACTAGCGGGAGCAGTATCCTACAATGAGCAGTTCTTC. It is translated as CASSLLAGAVSYNEQFF.

The J gene is TRBJ2-1, the V gene TRBV5-4; 8 bases map to TRBD2. The CDR3 is made up of 15 amino acids. Germline CDR1 is SGHNT and CDR2 is YYREEE (reference sequence). Germline trimming cut 4 bases from V and 6 bases from J; bases unmatched to any gene: 9. The CDR3 is CASSPGVAGTNEQFF. The DNA of the CDR3 is TGTGCCAGCAGCCCCGGGGTAGCGGGGACCAATGAGCAGTTCTTC.

The chain carries TRBV27 and TRBJ2-2; 9 nucleotides align to TRBD1. This CDR3 is 15 amino acids long. Per germline, CDR1 MNHEY and CDR2 SMNVEV (reference sequence). V shed 5 bases and J 5 bases; nucleotides not matched to a gene: 6. The CDR3 region is CASSRRGQGTGELFF. The CDR3, as DNA: TGTGCCAGCAGTCGCCGAGGACAGGGGACCGGGGAGCTGTTTTTT.

V is TRBV9 and J is TRBJ2-5, with D tentatively TRBD2 (7 bases). The germline CDR1 and CDR2 sequences are SGDLS and YYNGEE. The CDR3 loop spans 14 amino acids. V lost 5 bases to trimming and J lost 4 bases, with 15 bases between them. In DNA form, the CDR3 reads TGTGCCAGCAGTCTGGGGGGGCCGGGAGAGACCCAGTACTTC. It is translated as CASSLGGPGETQYF.

J is TRBJ2-3 and V is TRBV19, with a weak D call TRBD1 (7 bases). The CDR3 spans 12 residues. V lost 10 bases and J lost 11, with 19 bases in between. Germline CDR1 and CDR2: LNHDA and SQIVND (reference sequence). Here the CDR3 reads CATNPQGGGQYF. Here the CDR3 DNA reads TGTGCCACGAACCCCCAGGGGGGAGGGCAGTATTTT.

In its sample, this clone was seen once. The chain has TRBV6-6 and TRBJ1-5; D unclear. Germline V gene sequence: CDR1 MNHNY, CDR2 SVGAGI (reference sequence). The CDR3 spans 13 residues. Trimming left V 4 bases short and J 11 bases short, with 15 bases between. The CDR3 loop is CASSSDWIEAQHF. The CDR3 DNA sequence: TGTGCCAGCAGTTCGGACTGGATAGAGGCCCAGCATTTT.

This chain links TRBV11-3 with TRBJ2-3; D perhaps matches TRBD2 (5 bases). Trimming shortened V by 7 bases and J by 2 bases, and 13 bases separated the two germline ends. CDR1 and CDR2 from the germline V gene are SGHNT and YENEEA. This CDR3 has 14 amino acids. CDR3 coding DNA: TGTGCCAGCATCACCGGGGAACCCACAGATACGCAGTATTTT. Protein: CASITGEPTDTQYF.

The rearrangement joins TRBV5-1 to TRBJ2-1; TRBD1 matches at 7 bases. V lost 4 bases and J lost 9; bases outside the gene matches: 16. The length of the CDR3 is 16 residues. In germline, CDR1 is SGHRS, CDR2 YFSETQ. CDR3 nucleotide sequence: TGCGCCAGCAGCGAGCACAGGGGCAGAAGGTACGGTGAGCAGTTCTTC. As protein: CASSEHRGRRYGEQFF.

The sample holds one count of this clone. This chain connects TRBV5-1 to TRBJ1-4; D remains ambiguous. Germline V CDR1 and CDR2: SGHRS, YFSETQ. Trimming pared 0 bases from V and 7 bases from J, leaving 10 bases between. The CDR3 contains 14 residues. The CDR3 protein is CASSLASTSEKLFF. CDR3 in DNA: TGCGCCAGCAGCTTGGCTTCCACCAGTGAAAAACTGTTTTTT.

This clone has only one observation. The chain links TRBV29-1 to TRBJ2-7; no clear D gene. Trimming took 5 bases from V and 0 from J, leaving 11 bases between them. CDR1 is SQVTM and CDR2 is ANQGSEA in the germline V gene. This CDR3 spans 13 amino acids. DNA for the CDR3: TGCAGCGTTCAAAACAGTAACTCCTACGAGCAGTACTTC. Its translation is CSVQNSNSYEQYF.

As to this clone: This specimen includes other DNA sequences encoding the same CDR3. In nucleotides, the CDR3 is TGTGCCAGCAGCTTACAGGGGAACACTGAAGCTTTCTTT. Translated: CASSLQGNTEAFF. The rearrangement joins TRBV27 to TRBJ1-1; perhaps TRBD1 as D (6 bases). The CDR3 extends over 13 amino acids. CDR1 MNHEY and CDR2 SMNVEV come from the germline V gene (reference sequence). Deletions cut 6 bases from V and 1 base from J, with 9 bases between.

This chain joins TRBV11-2 and TRBJ1-3; tentative D call: TRBD1 (6 bases). V gave up 3 bases and J gave up 5 bases, with 14 bases separating them. CDR1 is SGHAT, CDR2 FQNNGV, per germline. CDR3 length equals 15 residues. The CDR3 here is CASSFTGQNRNTIYF. CDR3 nucleotide sequence: TGTGCCAGCAGCTTCACCGGACAGAATAGAAACACCATATATTTT.

About this clone itself: This sample also contains other DNA sequences that code for the same CDR3. The chain uses TRBV2 and TRBJ1-4, with D unresolved. The CDR3 consists of 13 residues. In germline, CDR1 is SNHLY, CDR2 FYNNEI. V shed 6 bases and J shed 0 bases, with 5 bases lying between them. CDR3 residues: CASSRATNEKLFF. CDR3 DNA sequence: TGTGCCAGCAGCCGTGCAACTAATGAAAAACTGTTTTTT.

The chain recombines TRBV18 with TRBJ2-1, with 14 bases aligning to TRBD2. The germline CDR1 and CDR2 sequences are KGHSH and LQKENI. This CDR3 contains 16 residues. With 6 bases clipped from V and 7 bases from J, the junction kept 8 bases outside the gene matches. The CDR3 is CASSSRLAGGVNEQFF. The CDR3 nucleotides read TGTGCCAGCTCCTCCCGACTAGCGGGAGGGGTAAATGAGCAGTTCTTC. The whole variable domain, filled in from reference TRBV18 and TRBJ2-1, reads NAGVMQNPRHLVRRRGQEARLRCSPMKGHSHVYWYRQLPEEGLKFMVYLQKENIIDESGMPKERFSAEFPKEGPSILRIQQVVRGDSAAYFCASSSRLAGGVNEQFFGPGTRLTVL.

The V and J genes are TRBV27 and TRBJ2-7; possible D gene TRBD1, 5 bases. The V and J ends lost 4 bases and 5 bases respectively, with 18 bases between them. Germline CDR1 reads MNHEY; CDR2 reads SMNVEV (reference sequence). The CDR3 is 15 residues long. The CDR3 DNA reads TGTGCCAGCAGTTATGACCGCCGCGAGACAGACGAGCAGTACTTC. This sequence encodes CASSYDRRETDEQYF.

In this sample, this clone turned up a few times. The chain uses TRBV7-2 and TRBJ2-1; TRBD2 aligns across 8 bases. The CDR3 contains 13 residues. The trim removed 1 base at V and 10 bases at J, leaving 3 bases unmatched. Germline values: CDR1 SGHTA, CDR2 FQGNSA. The CDR3 bases are TGTGCCAGCAGCTTAGTAGCGGGAATCGAGCAGTTCTTC. Protein product: CASSLVAGIEQFF.

The chain combines TRBV4-2 with TRBJ2-5; 10 bases align to TRBD2. Germline lookup yields CDR1 LGHNA and CDR2 YNFKEQ. This CDR3 is 16 amino acids long. V lost 3 bases and J lost 5; bases outside the gene matches: 9. CDR3 amino acids: CASSQFLAGVRETQYF. In DNA form, the CDR3 reads TGTGCCAGCAGCCAGTTTCTAGCGGGAGTGAGGGAGACCCAGTACTTC.

This sequence joins TRBV5-8 and TRBJ2-2, with TRBD1 identical over 7 bases. Germline V gene data show CDR1 as SGHTS and CDR2 as YDEGEE. V dropped 5 bases and J dropped 6; count of bases not matched to a gene: 10. The CDR3 has 15 residues. The DNA of the CDR3 is TGTGCCAGCAGGAGGTGGCAGGGGGTTGCCGGGGAGCTGTTTTTT. As protein: CASRRWQGVAGELFF.

The gene calls are TRBV4-3 and TRBJ2-3; 7 bases are shared with TRBD2. V dropped 1 base and J dropped 14; count of bases not matched to a gene: 21. The CDR3 is made up of 17 amino acids. CDR1 is LGHNA, CDR2 YSLEER, per germline. The CDR3 is CASSQAGPPGKGLRVYF. CDR3 coding DNA: TGCGCCAGCAGCCAAGCTGGGCCACCTGGGAAGGGACTACGTGTGTATTTT.

The gene calls are TRBV18 and TRBJ2-7, with 9 positions matching TRBD1. The V segment lost 3 bases and the J segment 2 bases; nucleotides outside the gene matches: 5. The CDR3 loop spans 15 amino acids. CDR1 and CDR2 from the germline V gene are KGHSH and LQKENI. The CDR3 DNA reads as TGTGCCAGCTCACCCAGGACAGGGGATACCTACGAGCAGTACTTC. Protein: CASSPRTGDTYEQYF.

This chain joins TRBV7-9 and TRBJ2-3; TRBD2 is a possible D gene (6 bases). Germline V gene data show CDR1 as SEHNR and CDR2 as FQNEAQ (reference sequence). The CDR3 is made up of 17 amino acids. Trimming stripped 0 bases from V and 0 bases from J, with 13 bases between. CDR3 loop: CASSLAYGAGSTDTQYF. DNA of the CDR3: TGTGCCAGCAGCTTAGCTTACGGTGCGGGGAGCACAGATACGCAGTATTTT.

V usage is TRBV11-2 and J usage is TRBJ1-2, with TRBD1 matching 9 bases. Per germline, CDR1 SGHAT and CDR2 FQNNGV. The V gene end was trimmed by 8 bases and the J gene end by 5 bases; junction bases not matched to a gene: 12. The CDR3 is 15 amino acids. Here the CDR3 reads CASGTGTGIWYGYTF. CDR3 bases: TGTGCCAGCGGGACCGGGACAGGGATTTGGTATGGCTACACCTTC. Together with reference TRBV11-2 and TRBJ1-2, the CDR3 gives the full variable domain: EAGVAQSPRYKIIEKRQSVAFWCNPISGHATLYWYQQILGQGPKLLIQFQNNGVVDDSQLPKDRFSAERLKGVDSTLKIQPAKLEDSAVYLCASGTGTGIWYGYTFGSGTRLTVV.

The genes are TRBV5-6 and TRBJ2-2; D is unclear. The V and J ends lost 3 bases and 4 bases respectively, with 4 bases between them. The germline V gene encodes CDR1 SGHDT and CDR2 YYEEEE. The CDR3 consists of 12 residues. CDR3 sequence: CASSSSTGELFF. CDR3 DNA: TGTGCCAGCAGCTCCTCCACCGGGGAGCTGTTTTTT.

This clone turned up a few times. The J gene is TRBJ2-7, the V gene TRBV2; perhaps TRBD1 as D (8 bases). Germline V gene sequence: CDR1 SNHLY, CDR2 FYNNEI. V lost 8 bases, J lost 6 bases, and 20 bases lay in between. The CDR3 sequence is 14 residues long. The CDR3 is CASALDRGGSEQYF. The CDR3 DNA reads as TGTGCCAGCGCGCTAGACAGGGGAGGGTCCGAGCAGTACTTC.

The gene calls are TRBV10-3 and TRBJ2-7; 9 bases align to TRBD2. Germline-derived CDR1 and CDR2 are ENHRY and SYGVKD. CDR3 size: 16 residues. The ends lost 0 bases at V and 2 bases at J; junction bases unmatched: 5. CDR3 in DNA: TGTGCCATCAGTGAGTCTCCAGCGGGGGGCGCCTACGAGCAGTACTTC. As protein: CAISESPAGGAYEQYF.

There are a few counts of this clone. Here the CDR3 reads CAISAISGRAGDEQFF. CDR3 sequence (DNA): TGTGCCATCAGTGCCATTAGCGGGAGGGCCGGGGATGAGCAGTTCTTC. The V and J genes are TRBV10-3 and TRBJ2-1; 11 bases fit TRBD2. The length of the CDR3 is 16 residues. Germline lookup yields CDR1 ENHRY and CDR2 SYGVKD. The trim removed 4 bases at V and 8 bases at J, leaving 10 bases unmatched.

This clone was recorded a few times. At one end, the junction sequence differs from germline, possibly due to a read error. This sequence joins TRBV7-9 and TRBJ2-5, with 7 bases lining up with TRBD1. The length of the CDR3 is 14 residues. Germline V gives CDR1 SEHNR, CDR2 FQNEAQ (reference sequence). The CDR3 region has the DNA TGTTCCAGCAGCCCCTGGACAGGAGAAGAGACCCAGTACTTC. Encoded protein: CSSSPWTGEETQYF.

Here the CDR3 reads CASSPAGASNEQFF. The CDR3 region has the DNA TGTGCCAGCAGCCCCGCGGGCGCTTCGAATGAGCAGTTCTTC. V gene TRBV28 combines with J gene TRBJ2-1; a weak D match, TRBD2 (5 bases). The V gene's germline CDR1 is MDHEN and CDR2 SYDVKM. This CDR3 contains 14 residues. The V gene lost 6 bases and the J gene lost 7 bases, with 16 bases spanning the gap.

The chain is built from TRBV2 and TRBJ1-1; D perhaps matches TRBD1 (5 bases). The CDR3 runs to 13 residues. The V gene's germline CDR1 is SNHLY and CDR2 FYNNEI. Trimming took off 2 bases at V and 5 bases at J, with 9 bases between the two ends. The CDR3 bases are TGTGCCAGCAGTGAAAACCGGGGGACTGAAGCTTTCTTT. It yields the protein CASSENRGTEAFF. Supplemented by reference TRBV2 and TRBJ1-1, the full variable domain reads EPEVTQTPSHQVTQMGQEVILRCVPISNHLYFYWYRQILGQKVEFLVSFYNNEISEKSEIFDDQFSVERPDGSNFTLKIRSTKLEDSAMYFCASSENRGTEAFFGQGTRLTVV.

This clone showed up just a few times. The genes are TRBV19 and TRBJ2-7; TRBD2 matches 9 bases. Trimming at V came to 9 bases and at J to 3 bases, leaving 15 bases not matched to a gene. Per germline, CDR1 LNHDA and CDR2 SQIVND (reference sequence). This CDR3 is built from 16 residues. CDR3 residues: CASRAGASGNRYEQYF. The CDR3 bases are TGTGCCAGCCGGGCAGGCGCTAGCGGGAATCGCTACGAGCAGTACTTC.